One sample yielded the 5 T cell receptor beta chains listed below, sequenced in a study of regulatory T cells in long-lasting Graves disease. Both iRepertoire HTBI primers and Arm-PCR of CDR3 regions were used to build the TCR beta libraries. TCRdb recomputed calls from the multiplex PCR reads with MiXCR, one row per CDR3 protein. Counted here are roughly 610,000 distinct CDR3 sequences, about 16% occurring once; the ten biggest clones make up approximately 12%. The time point denotes: newly diagnosed GD, antithyroid drugs for less than 3 months. Making the TCR library involved RNA that had been extracted from PBMCs. The sample was also linked to a second study, of T cells in Graves' hyperthyroidism and ophthalmopathy.

The starting material was peripheral blood mononuclear cells (PBMCs), obtained at new diagnosis, from a patient treated with antithyroid drugs. The receptors shown here come from a man aged 18-30 years with Graves disease.

The table lists this clonotype with many counts. This chain uses TRBV28 with TRBJ2-1; 7 bases match TRBD2. Germline assignment: CDR1 MDHEN and CDR2 SYDVKM. The ends lost 4 bases at V and 8 bases at J; junction bases unmatched: 8. The CDR3 is 14 residues long. The CDR3 DNA reads TGTGCCAGCAGTTCGACGACTAGCAGTTATGAGCAGTTCTTC. Protein: CASSSTTSSYEQFF.

This clonotype was detected only a few times. The chain links TRBV12-3 or TRBV12-4 to TRBJ2-7, with 9 nucleotides matching TRBD1. The V and J ends lost 6 bases and 0 bases, in that order; junction bases with no gene match: 6. This CDR3 has 15 amino acids. Here the CDR3 reads CASRQGTGNSYEQYF. The CDR3 DNA is TGTGCCAGCAGACAGGGGACAGGGAACTCCTACGAGCAGTACTTC.

This clonotype was counted at least ten times. The CDR3 sequence is CASGQSADQPQHF. The CDR3 coding sequence is TGTGCCAGCGGGCAGTCCGCCGATCAGCCCCAGCATTTT. The genes are TRBV27 and TRBJ1-5; D unresolved. CDR3 length: 13 amino acids. Germline V CDR1 and CDR2: MNHEY, SMNVEV (reference sequence). V lost 8 bases, J lost 5 bases, and 13 bases lay in between.

This clonotype was seen many times. J is TRBJ1-4 and V is TRBV30, with no clear D. CDR1 and CDR2 (germline): GTSNPN, SVGIG (reference sequence). CDR3 length: 13 residues. V lost 5 bases, J lost 1 base, and 8 bases lay in between. CDR3 in amino acids: CAWGEGTNEKLFF. The CDR3 nucleotides read TGTGCCTGGGGGGAGGGAACTAATGAAAAACTGTTTTTT.

On this clonotype: Only one base separates this from a far larger clonotype, so it likely reflects a read error. The chain uses TRBV28 and TRBJ1-1, with 7 bases matching TRBD1. The trim removed 6 bases at V and 10 bases at J, leaving 20 bases unmatched. Germline CDR1 is MDHEN and CDR2 is SYDVKM. The CDR3 covers 16 residues. CDR3 protein: CASSTRQGLSLVGAFF. The CDR3 bases are TGTGCCAGCAGCACTCGACAGGGCCTCTCTTTAGTAGGAGCTTTCTTT.